This TCR beta chain was identified in a study of shared clonotypes between healthy human individuals. This clone was detected once. Generated by immunoSEQ multiplex PCR, the TCRdb table keeps only in-frame clones and is missing some. The sample holds approximately 2,000,000 clones, around 92% seen once. This clonotype was sampled from a man between 18 and 29 years old in good health. Some clones in this sample may be carry-over from other donors' samples. The sample was naive CD4+ T cells from PBMCs. Regarding subset: CD45RA+ positively selected.

CDR3 region: CASSPQTEWSEQYF. CDR3 in DNA: TGTGCCAGCAGCCCTCAAACAGAGTGGAGCGAGCAGTACTTC. The chain recombines TRBV4-2 with TRBJ2-7; D is unresolved. The CDR3 contains 14 residues. Trimming cost V 4 bases and J 6 bases, with 16 bases left between them. The V gene's germline CDR1 is LGHNA and CDR2 YNFKEQ.